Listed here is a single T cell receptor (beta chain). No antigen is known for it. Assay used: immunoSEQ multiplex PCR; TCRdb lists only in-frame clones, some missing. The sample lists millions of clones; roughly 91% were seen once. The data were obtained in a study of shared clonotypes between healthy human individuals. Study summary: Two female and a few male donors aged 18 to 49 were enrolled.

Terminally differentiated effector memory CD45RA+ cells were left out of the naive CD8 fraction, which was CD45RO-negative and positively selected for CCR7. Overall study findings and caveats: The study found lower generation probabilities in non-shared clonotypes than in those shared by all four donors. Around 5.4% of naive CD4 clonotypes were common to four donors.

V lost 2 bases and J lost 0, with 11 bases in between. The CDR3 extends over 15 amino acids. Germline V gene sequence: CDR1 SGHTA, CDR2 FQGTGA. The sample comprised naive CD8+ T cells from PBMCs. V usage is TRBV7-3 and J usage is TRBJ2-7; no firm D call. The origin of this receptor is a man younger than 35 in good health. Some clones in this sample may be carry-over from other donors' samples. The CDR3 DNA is TGTGCCAGCAGCTTAGGCGGCCTGAGCTCCTACGAGCAGTACTTC. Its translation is CASSLGGLSSYEQYF.